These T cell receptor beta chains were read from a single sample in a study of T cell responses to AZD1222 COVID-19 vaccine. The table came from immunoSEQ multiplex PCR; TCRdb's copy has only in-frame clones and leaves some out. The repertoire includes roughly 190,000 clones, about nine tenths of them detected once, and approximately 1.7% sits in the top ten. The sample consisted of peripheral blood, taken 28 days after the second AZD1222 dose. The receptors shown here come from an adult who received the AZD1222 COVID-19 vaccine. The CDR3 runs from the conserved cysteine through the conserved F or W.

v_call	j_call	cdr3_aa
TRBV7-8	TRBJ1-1	CASRPRVLNTEAFF
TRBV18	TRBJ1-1	CASSVGQGTEAFF
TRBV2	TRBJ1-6	CASSGRQGNNSPLHF
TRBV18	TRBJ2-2	CASSQATGDTGELFF
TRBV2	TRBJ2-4	CASSTTAARAKNIQYF
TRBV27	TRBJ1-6	CASSLFGASPLHF
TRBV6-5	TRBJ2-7	CATASSKGSSYEQYF
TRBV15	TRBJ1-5	CATSRDPGTGKGQPQHF
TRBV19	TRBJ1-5	CASSIAGTGLVSQHF
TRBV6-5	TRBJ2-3	CASKTASTDTQYF
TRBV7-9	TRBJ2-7	CASSLKAQGVQGSPYEQYF
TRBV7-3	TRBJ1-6	CASSQGQFGNSPLHF
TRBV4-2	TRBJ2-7	CASSQGPIYEQYF
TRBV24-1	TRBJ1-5	CATSDPPLRLNQPQHF
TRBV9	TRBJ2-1	CASSVDTGGSNEQFF
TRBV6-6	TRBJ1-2	CASRQGAGSGYTF
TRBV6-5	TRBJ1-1	CASLGAGLGGTEAFF
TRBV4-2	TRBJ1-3	CASSQMTGSSGNTIYF